This T cell receptor (beta chain) comes out of a study of human T cells and chemical hapten exposure. Overall study context: TCR yields per sample varied mostly from small pooled library volume differences.

Study-wide results and limits: There was no change with DPC sensitization in TCRs above 1 in 1000 frequency.

As the library was built, unique molecular identifiers were attached to individual cDNA molecules. Original analysis: TCR counts had a median of about 92,000 per sample and spanned about 20,000 to 700,000. TCRdb used MiXCR to reprocess the RACE reads, holding one entry per CDR3 protein. TCRdb's processing, not the study's, gives the V and J calls here. This table has some 93,000 distinct CDR3 sequences, just under 9% appearing once. At least ten counts were recorded for this clonotype. The antigen is undetermined. As for time point: healthy volunteer bleed at 2 weeks. Unfractionated whole blood was the source from which total RNA was extracted. Source material: whole blood. The receptor's source is a female donor in good health. Some clones in this sample may be carry-over from other donors' samples.

The CDR3 spells CASSGRAGRRGDTQYF. In DNA form, the CDR3 reads TGTGCCAGCAGCGGTAGGGCGGGCAGACGAGGAGATACGCAGTATTTT. The chain combines TRBV9 with TRBJ2-3, with D perhaps TRBD2 (5 bases). Trimming cost V 3 bases and J 5 bases, with 19 bases left between them. The germline gives CDR1 SGDLS, CDR2 YYNGEE. The CDR3 covers 16 residues.